The 19 T cell receptor beta chains presented below share a single source sample, sequenced in a study of blood T cells in healthy people across ages. It was with a sample-barcoded 5' primer and a J-beta primer mix that a second PCR of about 6 to 12 cycles was run. TCRdb processed the 5' RACE reads anew with MiXCR; each CDR3 protein has one entry. Here the sample spans 1.5 million to 2 million distinct CDR3 sequences, approximately 28% being singletons. Sequenced: blood. The origin of the receptors is a woman aged 25 to 39 in good health.

This clonotype was counted between two and nine times. This rearrangement joins TRBV28 to TRBJ2-7; 7 positions agree with TRBD1. CDR3 length: 15 residues. Germline assignment: CDR1 MDHEN and CDR2 SYDVKM. Unmatched junction bases numbered 7, after V lost 5 bases and J lost 0 bases. CDR3 loop: CASSPLTGASYEQYF. For the CDR3, the DNA is TGTGCCAGCAGTCCTCTAACAGGGGCCTCCTACGAGCAGTACTTC.

This clonotype was detected only a few times. The chain has TRBV9 and TRBJ2-1; D not certain. Germline V gene lookup returns CDR1 SGDLS and CDR2 YYNGEE. The CDR3 sequence is 15 residues long. V lost 4 bases and J lost 4, with 15 bases in between. CDR3 DNA sequence: TGTGCCAGCAGCCCACGCCTTGCGGTGTACAATGAGCAGTTCTTC. This gives the protein CASSPRLAVYNEQFF.

V gene TRBV5-1 combines with J gene TRBJ2-7, with D perhaps TRBD2 (6 bases). Germline assignment: CDR1 SGHRS and CDR2 YFSETQ. V was trimmed by 4 bases and J by 6 bases, leaving 17 bases between them. This CDR3 is built from 14 residues. The CDR3 here is CASSLGTEGGEQYF. DNA for the CDR3: TGCGCCAGCAGCCTCGGGACGGAGGGTGGCGAGCAGTACTTC.

Of note for this clonotype: One junction end disagrees with the germline gene, perhaps due to a read error. The gene calls are TRBV6-6 and TRBJ1-2; 9 positions match TRBD1. CDR1 is MNHNY and CDR2 is SVGAGI in the germline V gene (reference sequence). The CDR3 has 14 amino acids. The CDR3 DNA reads as TGTGCCAGCAGGTCCACACAGGGGGCGGATGGCTATACCTTC. Amino acid sequence: CASRSTQGADGYTF.

This clonotype was seen a handful of times. The chain has TRBV18 and TRBJ1-1; D perhaps matches TRBD1 (6 bases). The germline V and J ends were trimmed by 3 bases and 7 bases, with 15 bases remaining between them. Per germline, CDR1 KGHSH and CDR2 LQKENI. This CDR3 contains 14 residues. This chain's CDR3 is CASSPTSDSIEAFF. The CDR3 DNA reads TGTGCCAGCTCACCCACTTCGGACAGTATTGAAGCTTTCTTT.

This clonotype has a handful of counts. The chain is built from TRBV7-2 and TRBJ2-5; TRBD1 agrees at 8 bases. V was clipped by 5 bases and J by 5 bases; unmatched bases: 13. This CDR3 has 16 residues. CDR1 and CDR2 from the germline V gene are SGHTA and FQGNSA. This chain's CDR3 is CASSHEPQGDWETQYF. The CDR3 DNA reads as TGTGCCAGCAGCCACGAACCACAGGGGGATTGGGAGACCCAGTACTTC.

This clonotype was counted a few times. The rearrangement joins TRBV7-6 to TRBJ2-7, with D possibly being TRBD1 or TRBD2 (7 bases each). The CDR3 is 15 residues long. Trimming shortened V by 7 bases and J by 5 bases, and 21 bases separated the two germline ends. Germline V CDR1 and CDR2: SGHVS, FNYEAQ. The CDR3 DNA reads as TGTGCCAGCACCCTTCAAAGGGAGGGGGCCGACGAGCAGTACTTC. This sequence encodes CASTLQREGADEQYF.

V and J are TRBV12-3 or TRBV12-4 and TRBJ2-2, with 7 bases that match TRBD1. The CDR3 runs 14 residues. V shed 7 bases, J shed 1 base, and the junction held 3 bases outside the gene matches. As DNA, the CDR3 is TGTGCCAGCACTCGGGACAGGAACACCGGGGAGCTGTTTTTT. Translation: CASTRDRNTGELFF.

This clonotype has a count of ten or more. The gene calls are TRBV12-3 or TRBV12-4 and TRBJ1-5, with D tentatively TRBD1 (5 bases). CDR3 length: 16 residues. V was trimmed by 3 bases and J by 2 bases, leaving 14 bases between them. The CDR3: CASSFSGTARNQPQHF. The CDR3 nucleotides are TGTGCCAGCAGTTTCTCCGGGACGGCACGCAATCAGCCCCAGCATTTT.

The V and J genes are TRBV12-3 or TRBV12-4 and TRBJ1-3; D gene uncertain. Between the trimmed V and J ends, which lost 11 bases and 4 bases, there was a span of 12 bases. The CDR3 contains 12 residues. The CDR3 DNA reads as TGTGCCTTCGGGCAGGAGGGAAACACCATATATTTT. This codes for CAFGQEGNTIYF.

The chain links TRBV6-5 to TRBJ1-2; D not resolved. The germline V gene has CDR1 MNHEY and CDR2 SVGAGI. Trimming pared 0 bases from V and 2 bases from J, leaving 10 bases between. The length of the CDR3 is 15 residues. CDR3 sequence (DNA): TGTGCCAGCAGTTACTCTAGCAGCCAGAACTATGGCTACACCTTC. This sequence encodes CASSYSSSQNYGYTF.

The rearrangement joins TRBV5-5 to TRBJ1-1; D not resolved. The CDR3 loop spans 13 amino acids. Trimming shortened V by 1 base and J by 3 bases, and 7 bases separated the two germline ends. Germline V gene sequence: CDR1 SGHKS, CDR2 YYEKEE (reference sequence). In nucleotides, the CDR3 is TGTGCCAGCAGCTTGATTAGGGACACTGAAGCTTTCTTT. This encodes CASSLIRDTEAFF.

The chain joins TRBV11-2 to TRBJ1-2, with TRBD1 identical over 8 bases. The germline V gene has CDR1 SGHAT and CDR2 FQNNGV. With V trimmed by 5 bases and J by 6 bases, 20 bases remained unmatched. This CDR3 contains 18 residues. CDR3 nucleotides: TGTGCCAGCAGCCCCCAGAGGCCAGGGGGCGTAAGTTGGGATGGCTACACCTTC. The encoded protein is CASSPQRPGGVSWDGYTF.

This clonotype was counted only a few times. The chain couples TRBV29-1 to TRBJ1-2, with D tentatively TRBD1 (5 bases). The V gene lost 5 bases and the J gene lost 2 bases, with 15 bases spanning the gap. Looked up from germline, CDR1 is SQVTM and CDR2 is ANQGSEA. CDR3 size: 14 residues. DNA for the CDR3: TGCAGCGTTTGGATGGGGGGGTCCAACTATGGCTACACCTTC. Protein: CSVWMGGSNYGYTF. Filled out from reference TRBV29-1 and TRBJ1-2, the complete variable domain reads SAVISQKPSRDICQRGTSLTIQCQVDSQVTMMFWYRQQPGQSLTLIATANQGSEATYESGFVIDKFPISRPNLTFSTLTVSNMSPEDSSIYLCSVWMGGSNYGYTFGSGTRLTVV.

This clonotype was seen a handful of times. V usage is TRBV5-6 and J usage is TRBJ2-7; the match to TRBD2 covers 8 bases. V gave up 1 base and J gave up 2 bases; unmatched junction bases: 11. The germline gives CDR1 SGHDT, CDR2 YYEEEE. This CDR3 is built from 17 residues. CDR3 sequence: CASSLPSGSAGAYEQYF. The CDR3 DNA is TGTGCCAGCAGCTTGCCTAGCGGGTCTGCGGGGGCCTACGAGCAGTACTTC.

This chain uses TRBV6-6 with TRBJ1-5, with a weak D call TRBD1 (6 bases). V shed 7 bases and J shed 5 bases, with 18 bases lying between them. The CDR3 covers 15 residues. Germline CDR1 and CDR2: MNHNY and SVGAGI (reference sequence). The CDR3 sequence is CASTHRGGGDQPQHF. DNA for the CDR3: TGTGCCAGCACCCACCGAGGGGGTGGCGATCAGCCCCAGCATTTT.

The chain carries TRBV18 and TRBJ2-3, with D unclear. V was trimmed by 2 bases and J by 0 bases, leaving 12 bases between them. The CDR3 totals 16 residues. The germline gives CDR1 KGHSH, CDR2 LQKENI. CDR3 residues: CASSPLPEGSTDTQYF. DNA for the CDR3: TGTGCCAGCTCACCATTGCCAGAAGGGAGCACAGATACGCAGTATTTT.

Many counts were recorded for this clonotype. The chain employs TRBV12-5 and TRBJ2-7; perhaps TRBD2 as D (5 bases). Looked up from germline, CDR1 is LGHNT and CDR2 is FRNRAP. The CDR3 runs to 13 residues. Trimming shortened V by 4 bases and J by 3 bases, and 10 bases separated the two germline ends. CDR3 sequence (DNA): TGTGCTAGTGGTTCCACTAGTGACTACGAGCAGTACTTC. Translation gives CASGSTSDYEQYF.

There are a few counts of this clonotype. The chain couples TRBV28 to TRBJ1-5; 11 bases are shared with TRBD1. Germline-derived CDR1 and CDR2 are MDHEN and SYDVKM. V shed 6 bases and J 2 bases; nucleotides not matched to a gene: 15. The CDR3 totals 19 residues. The CDR3 loop reads CASSQAGTGGWVGNQPQHF. CDR3 sequence (DNA): TGTGCCAGCAGCCAGGCCGGGACAGGGGGTTGGGTGGGCAATCAGCCCCAGCATTTT.